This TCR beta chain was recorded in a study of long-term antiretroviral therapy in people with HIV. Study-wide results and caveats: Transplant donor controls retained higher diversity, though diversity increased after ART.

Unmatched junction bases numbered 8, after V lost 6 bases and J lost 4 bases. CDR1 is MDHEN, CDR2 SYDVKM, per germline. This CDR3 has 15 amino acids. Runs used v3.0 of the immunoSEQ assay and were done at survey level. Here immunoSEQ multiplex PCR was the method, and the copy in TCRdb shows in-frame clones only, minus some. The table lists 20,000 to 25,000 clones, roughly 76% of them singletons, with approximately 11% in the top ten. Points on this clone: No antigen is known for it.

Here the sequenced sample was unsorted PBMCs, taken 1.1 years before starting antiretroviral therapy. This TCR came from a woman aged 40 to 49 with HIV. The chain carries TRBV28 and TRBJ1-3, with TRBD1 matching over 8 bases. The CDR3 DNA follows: TGTGCCAGCAGGCTCCGACAGGGGTCAGGAAACACCATATATTTT. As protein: CASRLRQGSGNTIYF.